This T cell receptor (beta chain) was documented in a study of Graves' ophthalmopathy and Graves' hyperthyroidism. Out of roughly 9.3 ml of fresh peripheral blood, PBMCs were obtained. V was cut by 8 bases and J by 7 bases, with 14 bases left in between. The germline V gene encodes CDR1 MGHDK and CDR2 SYGVNS. CDR3 length equals 13 residues. The authors amplified TCR beta CDR3 regions, and they did so from RNA transcripts for repertoire sequencing. An initial RT-PCR round employing HTBI primers preceded a second-round multiplex PCR. TCRdb fed the multiplex PCR reads into MiXCR, producing one record per CDR3 protein. Counted here are about 700,000 distinct CDR3 sequences, roughly two fifths occurring once; the ten biggest clones make up approximately 43%.

This receptor was obtained from an adult man with Graves' ophthalmopathy. Sequencing input: peripheral blood. The rearrangement joins TRBV25-1 to TRBJ1-4; D possibly corresponds to TRBD1 (6 bases). In nucleotides, the CDR3 is TGTGCCAGCTTGGTCGGACAGCTTGAAAAACTGTTTTTT. This translates into CASLVGQLEKLFF.